The clone carrying this T cell receptor beta chain has only one observation. Its target is unknown. The data derive from a study of graft-versus-host responses after intestinal transplantation. Study-level information: Each transplant was multivisceral, liver-intestinal, or isolated intestinal. Tacrolimus and steroids were given for about three years to all recipients after anti-thymocyte globulin induction.

CDR3 length: 11 residues. Trimming removed 3 bases from V and 5 bases from J, with 4 bases in between. In germline, CDR1 is MNHEY, CDR2 SMNVEV (reference sequence). General observations from the study: HvG clone declines early post-transplant were associated with peak circulating GvH levels. In recipient marrow, GvH clones were found, and some appeared first in ileum or blood.

Sequencing used immunoSEQ multiplex PCR; TCRdb keeps in-frame clones, though not all of them. Of some 90,000 clones listed, about nine tenths are singletons. This TCR was recovered from a human donor who received an intestinal transplant. The chain couples TRBV27 to TRBJ2-5, with unresolved D. This sample comprised unstimulated CD8+ T cells sorted from spleen or lymph node cells, obtained before intestinal transplant. This CDR3 reads CASSFRETQYF. The CDR3 DNA reads TGTGCCAGCAGTTTCAGGGAGACCCAGTACTTC.